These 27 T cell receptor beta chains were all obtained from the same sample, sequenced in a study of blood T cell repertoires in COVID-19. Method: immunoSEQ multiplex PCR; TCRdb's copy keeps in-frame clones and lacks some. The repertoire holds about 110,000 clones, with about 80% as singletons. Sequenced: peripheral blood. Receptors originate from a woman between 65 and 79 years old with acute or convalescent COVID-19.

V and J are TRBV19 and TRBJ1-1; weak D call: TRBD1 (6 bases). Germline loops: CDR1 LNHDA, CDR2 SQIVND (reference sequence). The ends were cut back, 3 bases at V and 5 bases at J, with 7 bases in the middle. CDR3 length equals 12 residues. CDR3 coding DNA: TGTGCCAGTAGTATCAGGGGAACTGAAGCTTTCTTT. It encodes CASSIRGTEAFF.

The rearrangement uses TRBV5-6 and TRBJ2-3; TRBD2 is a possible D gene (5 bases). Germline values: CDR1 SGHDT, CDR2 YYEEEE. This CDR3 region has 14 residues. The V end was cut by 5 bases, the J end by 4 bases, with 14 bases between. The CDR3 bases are TGTGCCAGCAGTTCGGACCGGAGGCCAGATACGCAGTATTTT. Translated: CASSSDRRPDTQYF.

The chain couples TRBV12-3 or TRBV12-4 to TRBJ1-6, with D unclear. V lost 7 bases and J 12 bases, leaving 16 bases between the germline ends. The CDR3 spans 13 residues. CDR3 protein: CASTLPNRGPLHF. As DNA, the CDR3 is TGTGCCAGCACGTTGCCTAACCGCGGACCCCTCCACTTT.

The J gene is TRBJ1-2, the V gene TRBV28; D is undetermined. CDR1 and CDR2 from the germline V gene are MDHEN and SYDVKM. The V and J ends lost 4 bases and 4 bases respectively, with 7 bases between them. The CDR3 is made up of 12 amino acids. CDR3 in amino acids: CASSWAGYGYTF. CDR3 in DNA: TGTGCCAGCAGTTGGGCCGGCTATGGCTACACCTTC.

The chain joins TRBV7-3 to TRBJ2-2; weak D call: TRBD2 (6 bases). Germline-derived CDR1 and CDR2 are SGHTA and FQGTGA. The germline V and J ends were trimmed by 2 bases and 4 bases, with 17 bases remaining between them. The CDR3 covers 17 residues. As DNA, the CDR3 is TGTGCCAGCAGCTTAGGGGGGTCAGGTCCGGGCACCGGGGAGCTGTTTTTT. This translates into CASSLGGSGPGTGELFF.

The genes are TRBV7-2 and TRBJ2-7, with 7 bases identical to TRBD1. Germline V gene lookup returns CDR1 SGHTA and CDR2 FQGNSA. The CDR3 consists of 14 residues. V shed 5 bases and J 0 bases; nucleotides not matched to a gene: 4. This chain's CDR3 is CASSGRDSSYEQYF. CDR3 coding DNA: TGTGCCAGCAGCGGCCGGGACAGCTCCTACGAGCAGTACTTC.

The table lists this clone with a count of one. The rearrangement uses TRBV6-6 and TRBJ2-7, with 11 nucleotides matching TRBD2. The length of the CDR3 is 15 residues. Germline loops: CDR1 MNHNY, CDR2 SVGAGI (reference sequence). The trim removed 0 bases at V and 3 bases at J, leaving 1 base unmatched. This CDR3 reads CASSYSGLADYEQYF. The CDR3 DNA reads TGTGCCAGCAGTTACTCGGGACTAGCGGACTACGAGCAGTACTTC.

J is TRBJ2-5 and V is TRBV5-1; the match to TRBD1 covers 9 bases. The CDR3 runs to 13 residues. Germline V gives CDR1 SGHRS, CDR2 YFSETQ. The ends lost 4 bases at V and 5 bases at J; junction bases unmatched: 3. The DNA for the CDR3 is TGCGCCAGCAGCCGGACAGGGGCGGAGACCCAGTACTTC. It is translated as CASSRTGAETQYF.

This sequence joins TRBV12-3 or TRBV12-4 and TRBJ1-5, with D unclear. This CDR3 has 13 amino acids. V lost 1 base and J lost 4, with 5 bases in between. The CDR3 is CASSLGRNQPQHF. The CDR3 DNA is TGTGCCAGCAGTTTAGGTAGAAATCAGCCCCAGCATTTT.

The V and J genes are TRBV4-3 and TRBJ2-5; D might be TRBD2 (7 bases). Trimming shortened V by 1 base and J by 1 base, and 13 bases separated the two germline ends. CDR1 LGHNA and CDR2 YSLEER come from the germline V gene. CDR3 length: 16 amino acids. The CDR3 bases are TGCGCCAGCAGCCAAGTAGGGGGGGCCCTCCAAGAGACCCAGTACTTC. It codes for CASSQVGGALQETQYF.

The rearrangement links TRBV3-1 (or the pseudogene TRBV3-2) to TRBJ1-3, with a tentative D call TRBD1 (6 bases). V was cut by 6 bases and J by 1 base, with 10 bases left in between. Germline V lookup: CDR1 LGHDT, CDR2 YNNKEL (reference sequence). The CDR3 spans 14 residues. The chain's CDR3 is CASSKQGSGNTIYF. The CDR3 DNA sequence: TGTGCCAGCAGTAAACAGGGATCTGGAAACACCATATATTTT.

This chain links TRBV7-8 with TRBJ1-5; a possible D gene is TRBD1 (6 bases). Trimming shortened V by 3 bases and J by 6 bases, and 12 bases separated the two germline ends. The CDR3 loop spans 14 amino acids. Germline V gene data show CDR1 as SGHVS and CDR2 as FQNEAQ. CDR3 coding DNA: TGTGCCAGCAGCTTTGGGGGCGGGAGTCAGCCCCAGCATTTT. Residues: CASSFGGGSQPQHF.

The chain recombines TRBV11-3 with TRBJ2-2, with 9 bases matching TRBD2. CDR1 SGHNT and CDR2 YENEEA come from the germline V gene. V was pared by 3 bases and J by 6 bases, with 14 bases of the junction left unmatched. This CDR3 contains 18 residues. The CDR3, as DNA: TGTGCCAGCAGCTTCTCCGGGGTGGCGGGAGGGTCGGCCGGGGAGCTGTTTTTT. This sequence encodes CASSFSGVAGGSAGELFF. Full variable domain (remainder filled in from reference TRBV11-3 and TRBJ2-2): EAGVVQSPRYKIIEKKQPVAFWCNPISGHNTLYWYLQNLGQGPELLIRYENEEAVDDSQLPKDRFSAERLKGVDSTLKIQPAELGDSAVYLCASSFSGVAGGSAGELFFGEGSRLTVL.

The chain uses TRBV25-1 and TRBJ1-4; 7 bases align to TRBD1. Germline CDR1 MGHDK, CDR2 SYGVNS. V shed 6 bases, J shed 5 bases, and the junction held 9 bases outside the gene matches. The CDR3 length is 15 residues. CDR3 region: CASSDRDRPNEKLFF. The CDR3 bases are TGTGCCAGCAGCGACAGGGACCGACCGAATGAAAAACTGTTTTTT.

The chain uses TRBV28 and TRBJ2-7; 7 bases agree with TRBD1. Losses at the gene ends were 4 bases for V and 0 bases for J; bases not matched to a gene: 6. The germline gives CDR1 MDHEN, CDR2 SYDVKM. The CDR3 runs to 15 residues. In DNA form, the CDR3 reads TGTGCCAGCAGTTCGTCCAGGACAGGCTCCTACGAGCAGTACGTC. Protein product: CASSSSRTGSYEQYV.

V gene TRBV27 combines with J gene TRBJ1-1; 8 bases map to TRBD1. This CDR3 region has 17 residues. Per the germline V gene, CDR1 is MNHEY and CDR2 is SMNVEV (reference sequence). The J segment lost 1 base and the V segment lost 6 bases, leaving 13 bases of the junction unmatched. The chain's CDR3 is CASSRQGQGNANTEAFF. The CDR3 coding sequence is TGTGCCAGCAGCCGACAAGGACAGGGCAACGCGAACACTGAAGCTTTCTTT.

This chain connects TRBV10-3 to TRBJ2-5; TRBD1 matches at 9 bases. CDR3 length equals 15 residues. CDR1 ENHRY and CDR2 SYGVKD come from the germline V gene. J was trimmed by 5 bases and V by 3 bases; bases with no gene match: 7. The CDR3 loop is CAISDEDRGSETQYF. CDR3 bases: TGTGCCATCAGTGATGAGGACAGGGGTTCGGAGACCCAGTACTTC.

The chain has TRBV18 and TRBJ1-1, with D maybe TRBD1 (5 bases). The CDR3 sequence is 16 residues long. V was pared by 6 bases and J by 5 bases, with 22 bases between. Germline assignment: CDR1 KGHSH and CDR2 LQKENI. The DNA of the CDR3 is TGTGCCAGCTCGCGGGACGGACTGCAAAGTTCTACTGAAGCTTTCTTT. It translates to CASSRDGLQSSTEAFF.

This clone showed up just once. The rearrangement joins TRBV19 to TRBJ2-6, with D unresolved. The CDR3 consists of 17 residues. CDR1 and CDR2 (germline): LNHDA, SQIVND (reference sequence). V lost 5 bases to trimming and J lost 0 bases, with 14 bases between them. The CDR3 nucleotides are TGTGCCAGTAGTGTAACCCGACGGAGCTCTGGGGCCAACGTCCTGACTTTC. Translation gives CASSVTRRSSGANVLTF.

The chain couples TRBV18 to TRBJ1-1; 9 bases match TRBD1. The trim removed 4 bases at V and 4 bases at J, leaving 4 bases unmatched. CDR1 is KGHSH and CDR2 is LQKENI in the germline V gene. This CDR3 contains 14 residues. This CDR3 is CASSRGDRVTEAFF. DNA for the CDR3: TGTGCCAGCTCACGGGGGGACAGGGTCACTGAAGCTTTCTTT.

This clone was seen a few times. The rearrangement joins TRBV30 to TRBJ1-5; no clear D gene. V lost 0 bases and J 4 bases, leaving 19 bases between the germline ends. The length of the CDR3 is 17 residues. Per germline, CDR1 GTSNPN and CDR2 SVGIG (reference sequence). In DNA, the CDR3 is TGTGCCTGGAGTGTTGGAGGACCTAAGGGAACTAATCAGCCCCAGCATTTT. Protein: CAWSVGGPKGTNQPQHF.

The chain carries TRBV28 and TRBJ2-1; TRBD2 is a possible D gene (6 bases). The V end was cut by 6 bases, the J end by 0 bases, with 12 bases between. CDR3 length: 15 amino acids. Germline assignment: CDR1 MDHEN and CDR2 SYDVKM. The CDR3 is CASSEGGSSYNEQFF. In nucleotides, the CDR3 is TGTGCCAGCAGCGAGGGAGGAAGCTCCTACAATGAGCAGTTCTTC.

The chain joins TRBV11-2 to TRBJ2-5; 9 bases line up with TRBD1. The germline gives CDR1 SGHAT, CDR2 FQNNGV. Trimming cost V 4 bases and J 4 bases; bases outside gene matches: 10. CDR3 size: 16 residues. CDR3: CASSSVPGQGGETQYF. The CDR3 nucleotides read TGTGCCAGCAGCTCCGTCCCGGGACAGGGAGGAGAGACCCAGTACTTC. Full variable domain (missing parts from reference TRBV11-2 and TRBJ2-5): EAGVAQSPRYKIIEKRQSVAFWCNPISGHATLYWYQQILGQGPKLLIQFQNNGVVDDSQLPKDRFSAERLKGVDSTLKIQPAKLEDSAVYLCASSSVPGQGGETQYFGPGTRLLVL.

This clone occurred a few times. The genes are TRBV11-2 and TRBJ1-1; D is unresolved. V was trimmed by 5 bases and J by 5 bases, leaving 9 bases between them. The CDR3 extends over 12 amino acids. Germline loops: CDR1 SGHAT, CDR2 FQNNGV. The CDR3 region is CASSPHETEAFF. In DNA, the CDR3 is TGTGCCAGCAGCCCCCATGAGACTGAAGCTTTCTTT. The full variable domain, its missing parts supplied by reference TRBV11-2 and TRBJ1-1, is EAGVAQSPRYKIIEKRQSVAFWCNPISGHATLYWYQQILGQGPKLLIQFQNNGVVDDSQLPKDRFSAERLKGVDSTLKIQPAKLEDSAVYLCASSPHETEAFFGQGTRLTVV.

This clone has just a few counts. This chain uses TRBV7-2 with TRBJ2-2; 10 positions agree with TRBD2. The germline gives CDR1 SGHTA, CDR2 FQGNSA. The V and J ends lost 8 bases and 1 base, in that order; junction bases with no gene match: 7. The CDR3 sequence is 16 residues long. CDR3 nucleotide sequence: TGTGCCAGCCCGCTTAGCGGGGGGAAGAACACCGGGGAGCTGTTTTTT. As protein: CASPLSGGKNTGELFF.

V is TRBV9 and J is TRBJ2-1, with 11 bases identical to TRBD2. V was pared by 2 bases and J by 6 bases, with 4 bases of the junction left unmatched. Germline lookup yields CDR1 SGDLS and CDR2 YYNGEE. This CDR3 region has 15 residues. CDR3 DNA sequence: TGTGCCAGCAGCGTTGGGACTAGCGGACGCAATGAGCAGTTCTTC. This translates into CASSVGTSGRNEQFF.

The CDR3, as DNA: TGCGCCAGCAGCCCGGGTGGGCACAGGGGTGTAGCGGTCAATGAGCAGTTCTTC. This gives the protein CASSPGGHRGVAVNEQFF. The rearrangement uses TRBV5-1 and TRBJ2-1; a possible D gene is TRBD1 (7 bases). Trimming pared 4 bases from V and 6 bases from J, leaving 26 bases between. CDR1 SGHRS and CDR2 YFSETQ come from the germline V gene. The CDR3 covers 18 residues.